These 17 T cell receptor beta chains were all obtained from the same sample, sequenced in a study of CD8 T cells in Susac syndrome. RNA totalling about 0.45 to 1 ug underwent reverse transcription with random hexamers. TCRdb called the immunoSEQ multiplex PCR reads again in MiXCR, with one record for every CDR3 protein. The sample consists of approximately 180,000 distinct CDR3 sequences, around 94% of them appearing once. Material: CD4+ T cells from PBMCs. The receptor set was obtained from a human donor with Susac syndrome.

The genes are TRBV30 and TRBJ1-3, with 7 bases lining up with TRBD1. This CDR3 has 15 amino acids. V shed 4 bases, J shed 7 bases, and the junction held 13 bases outside the gene matches. Germline V gene data show CDR1 as GTSNPN and CDR2 as SVGIG (reference sequence). The CDR3 nucleotides are TGTGCCTGGACAGACAGGGTCCGGTTCGGGAACACCATATATTTT. Amino acid sequence: CAWTDRVRFGNTIYF.

This chain connects TRBV19 to TRBJ1-6; D is unresolved. The V gene lost 0 bases and the J gene lost 8 bases, with 2 bases spanning the gap. Germline V lookup: CDR1 LNHDA, CDR2 SQIVND (reference sequence). The CDR3 is 12 residues long. The CDR3 nucleotides are TGTGCCAGTAGTATAGACCATTCACCCCTCCACTTT. Translated, it gives CASSIDHSPLHF.

This sequence joins TRBV7-9 and TRBJ2-2; D remains unclear. V lost 5 bases and J lost 5, with 12 bases in between. Germline CDR1 SEHNR, CDR2 FQNEAQ (reference sequence). The CDR3 extends over 14 amino acids. The CDR3 bases are TGTGCCAGCAGCCACGCCCTTTATACCGGGGAGCTGTTTTTT. Residues: CASSHALYTGELFF. The complete variable domain, with remaining parts taken from reference TRBV7-9 and TRBJ2-2, reads DTGVSQNPRHKITKRGQNVTFRCDPISEHNRLYWYRQTLGQGPEFLTYFQNEAQLEKSRLLSDRFSAERPKGSFSTLEIQRTEQGDSAMYLCASSHALYTGELFFGEGSRLTVL.

As DNA, the CDR3 is TGTGCCAGCAGCTTAGCCCAGCGGGACAGTTTTACTTACGAGCAGTACTTC. Protein: CASSLAQRDSFTYEQYF. The chain uses TRBV11-2 and TRBJ2-7; D tentatively reads TRBD1 or TRBD2 (7 bases each). Trimming shortened V by 1 base and J by 4 bases, and 20 bases separated the two germline ends. The germline V gene has CDR1 SGHAT and CDR2 FQNNGV. This CDR3 is 17 amino acids long.

The rearrangement links TRBV5-1 to TRBJ2-7; D possibly matches TRBD1 or TRBD2 (5 bases each). The V gene's germline CDR1 is SGHRS and CDR2 YFSETQ. V was clipped by 3 bases and J by 6 bases, with 16 bases between them. The CDR3 is made up of 14 amino acids. The CDR3 spells CASSSTGPKREQYF. For the CDR3, the DNA is TGCGCCAGCAGCTCCACGGGACCGAAACGCGAGCAGTACTTC.

CDR3 amino acids: CATSDLQRGGNQPQHF. The CDR3 bases are TGTGCCACCAGTGATTTGCAGCGGGGCGGCAATCAGCCCCAGCATTTT. The genes are TRBV24-1 and TRBJ1-5, with D perhaps matching TRBD1 (5 bases). Germline V gives CDR1 KGHDR, CDR2 SFDVKD. The CDR3 runs 16 residues. Trimming left V 0 bases short and J 2 bases short, with 10 bases between.

The chain carries TRBV20-1 and TRBJ2-1; TRBD1 aligns across 7 bases. This CDR3 has 18 residues. The V gene's germline CDR1 is DFQATT and CDR2 SNEGSKA (reference sequence). The V segment lost 0 bases and the J segment 5 bases; nucleotides outside the gene matches: 16. The CDR3 spells CSAREKGGPYLVDNEQFF. The CDR3 nucleotides read TGCAGTGCTAGAGAGAAAGGGGGCCCTTACCTGGTCGACAATGAGCAGTTCTTC.

This clonotype was recorded once. The CDR3 protein is CASSDGRGRQPQHF. In DNA form, the CDR3 reads TGTGCCAGCAGTGACGGTCGGGGAAGGCAGCCCCAGCATTTT. The chain carries TRBV6-1 and TRBJ1-5, with D unclear. Germline CDR1 and CDR2: MNHNS and SASEGT. The CDR3 is made up of 14 amino acids. Trimming took 3 bases from V and 7 from J, leaving 13 bases between them.

This chain connects TRBV28 to TRBJ2-7; D not resolved. Trimming cost V 2 bases and J 5 bases, with 13 bases left between them. This CDR3 has 14 residues. Germline V CDR1 and CDR2: MDHEN, SYDVKM. The CDR3, as DNA: TGTGCCAGCAGTTTAGAACGGGCCGCCAACGAGCAGTACTTC. This translates into CASSLERAANEQYF. Full variable domain (remainder filled in from reference TRBV28 and TRBJ2-7): DVKVTQSSRYLVKRTGEKVFLECVQDMDHENMFWYRQDPGLGLRLIYFSYDVKMKEKGDIPEGYSVSREKKERFSLILESASTNQTSMYLCASSLERAANEQYFGPGTRLTVT.

The J gene is TRBJ2-2, the V gene TRBV20-1, with 7 bases identical to TRBD2. V shed 5 bases and J 4 bases; nucleotides not matched to a gene: 7. This CDR3 is built from 14 residues. CDR1 is DFQATT, CDR2 SNEGSKA, per germline (reference sequence). In DNA form, the CDR3 reads TGCAGTGCTTGGGGGGGGTCAGGCACCGGGGAGCTGTTTTTT. It is translated as CSAWGGSGTGELFF.

The chain has TRBV5-1 and TRBJ2-1; 8 bases line up with TRBD1. V trimming: 3 bases; J trimming: 3 bases; junction bases outside the gene matches: 5. Germline assignment: CDR1 SGHRS and CDR2 YFSETQ. The CDR3 spans 15 residues. The CDR3 spells CASSSQGAIYNEQFF. DNA of the CDR3: TGCGCCAGCAGCTCTCAGGGGGCCATCTACAATGAGCAGTTCTTC.

This chain links TRBV4-2 with TRBJ2-1, with TRBD2 as a possible D gene (6 bases). V lost 4 bases, J lost 6 bases, and 16 bases lay in between. CDR1 is LGHNA and CDR2 is YNFKEQ in the germline V gene. The CDR3 contains 15 residues. CDR3 protein: CASSPRDWRVNEQFF. The CDR3 region has the DNA TGTGCCAGCAGCCCCCGGGACTGGAGGGTCAATGAGCAGTTCTTC.

The rearrangement uses TRBV23-1 and TRBJ1-5, with TRBD1 matching 7 bases. TRBV23-1 is identified as an open reading frame with a role that is uncertain. V lost 1 base to trimming and J lost 3 bases; unmatched junction nucleotides: 9. The CDR3 is made up of 17 amino acids. In DNA, the CDR3 is TGCGCCAGCAGTCAATTTGGCACAGGGGTTTTCAATCAGCCCCAGCATTTT. Amino acids: CASSQFGTGVFNQPQHF.

The V gene is TRBV7-7, the J gene TRBJ2-5; TRBD1 or TRBD2 may be the D gene (5 bases each). Between the trimmed V and J ends, which lost 1 base and 5 bases, there was a span of 17 bases. The CDR3 length is 16 residues. Germline V lookup: CDR1 SSHAT, CDR2 FNYEAQ (reference sequence). The CDR3 sequence is CASSLGGFRNPETQYF. CDR3 nucleotides: TGTGCCAGCAGCTTAGGGGGGTTCCGTAACCCGGAGACCCAGTACTTC. The full variable domain, rest sourced from reference TRBV7-7 and TRBJ2-5, is GAGVSQSPRYKVTKRGQDVTLRCDPISSHATLYWYQQALGQGPEFLTYFNYEAQPDKSGLPSDRFSAERPEGSISTLTIQRTEQRDSAMYRCASSLGGFRNPETQYFGPGTRLLVL.

The chain employs TRBV7-9 and TRBJ1-3; D remains ambiguous. CDR3 size: 13 residues. The V gene lost 5 bases and the J gene lost 4 bases, with 9 bases spanning the gap. CDR1 SEHNR and CDR2 FQNEAQ come from the germline V gene (reference sequence). CDR3 amino acids: CASSPVSGNTIYF. CDR3 in DNA: TGTGCCAGCAGCCCCGTCTCAGGAAACACCATATATTTT.

The CDR3 DNA is TGTGCCAGCAGTCCGTATAGCGGGCCCTACAATGAGCAGTTCTTC. This gives the protein CASSPYSGPYNEQFF. The chain carries TRBV6-2 or TRBV6-3 and TRBJ2-1; 7 nucleotides line up with TRBD2. Germline CDR1 reads MNHEY; CDR2 reads SVGEGT. The trim removed 5 bases at V and 2 bases at J, leaving 6 bases unmatched. The CDR3 loop spans 15 amino acids.

CDR3 coding DNA: TGTGCCAGCAGACCGGGATCCACGAACACCGGGGAGCTGTTTTTT. Its translation: CASRPGSTNTGELFF. V and J are TRBV6-5 and TRBJ2-2, with D possibly TRBD2 on 5 matching bases. V lost 6 bases to trimming and J lost 0 bases, with 11 bases between them. The germline V gene encodes CDR1 MNHEY and CDR2 SVGAGI. CDR3 length: 15 amino acids.